These 9 T cell receptor beta chains came from one sample sequenced in a study of blood T cell repertoires in COVID-19. The data were produced by immunoSEQ multiplex PCR, yet TCRdb's version contains in-frame clones alone and is incomplete. In the table there are roughly 120,000 clones, approximately 65% of which are singletons. Specimen: peripheral blood. The source is a woman in her fifties or sixties with acute or convalescent COVID-19.

This chain links TRBV28 with TRBJ1-2; 7 bases match TRBD1. The junction had 4 bases not matched to a gene; V was cut back by 3 bases and J by 6 bases. The CDR3 covers 13 residues. CDR1 and CDR2 (germline): MDHEN, SYDVKM. CDR3 amino acids: CASSFDRVHGYTF. CDR3 nucleotides: TGTGCCAGCAGTTTCGACAGGGTACATGGCTACACCTTC.

The J gene is TRBJ2-1, the V gene TRBV6-1, with no clear D. This CDR3 region has 13 residues. CDR1 is MNHNS and CDR2 is SASEGT in the germline V gene. V was cut by 5 bases and J by 3 bases, with 8 bases left in between. The CDR3 reads CASSPYFYNEQFF. CDR3 nucleotide sequence: TGTGCCAGCAGTCCCTACTTCTACAATGAGCAGTTCTTC.

The rearrangement links TRBV2 to TRBJ1-2, with 7 positions matching TRBD1. Per the germline V gene, CDR1 is SNHLY and CDR2 is FYNNEI. The trim removed 6 bases at V and 2 bases at J, leaving 6 bases unmatched. This CDR3 comprises 14 residues. The CDR3 nucleotides read TGTGCCAGCAGACCGGGGACAGTCAACTATGGCTACACCTTC. Amino acids: CASRPGTVNYGYTF.

The DNA of the CDR3 is TGTGCCAGTAGGGGGACAGCCTCTAATGAAAAACTGTTTTTT. Translating it yields CASRGTASNEKLFF. This chain connects TRBV19 to TRBJ1-4, with 7 bases aligning to TRBD1. CDR3 length: 14 amino acids. The germline V gene has CDR1 LNHDA and CDR2 SQIVND (reference sequence). V trimming: 6 bases; J trimming: 3 bases; junction bases outside the gene matches: 4.

The chain recombines TRBV10-3 with TRBJ1-5; the match to TRBD1 covers 7 bases. The CDR3 totals 15 residues. Per germline, CDR1 ENHRY and CDR2 SYGVKD. V was clipped by 3 bases and J by 7 bases; unmatched bases: 9. CDR3 amino acids: CAISDHRDSRQPQHF. The CDR3, as DNA: TGTGCCATCAGTGACCATAGGGACAGTCGGCAGCCCCAGCATTTT.

This rearrangement joins TRBV28 to TRBJ2-1; D may be TRBD1 (6 bases). With 5 bases removed from V and 7 bases from J, the gap between germline ends came to 15 bases. Germline lookup yields CDR1 MDHEN and CDR2 SYDVKM. The CDR3 has 14 amino acids. The CDR3 spells CASSPPHRENEQFF. The CDR3 nucleotides are TGTGCCAGCAGTCCCCCCCACAGGGAGAATGAGCAGTTCTTC.

In DNA form, the CDR3 reads TGTGCCAGCAGTTACCCCTCCGACAGGGTCGAAATGAACACTGAAGCTTTCTTT. It is translated as CASSYPSDRVEMNTEAFF. The chain recombines TRBV6-2 or TRBV6-3 with TRBJ1-1, with 7 nucleotides matching TRBD1. The CDR3 covers 18 residues. The V and J ends lost 2 bases and 0 bases, in that order; junction bases with no gene match: 12. CDR1 and CDR2 from the germline V gene are MNHEY and SVGEGT.

V is TRBV9 and J is TRBJ1-3; a weak D match, TRBD1 (5 bases). The CDR3 has 14 amino acids. The germline gives CDR1 SGDLS, CDR2 YYNGEE. V was shortened by 3 bases and J by 1 base, with 8 bases between the two germline ends. CDR3: CASSAGGSGNTIYF. The CDR3 DNA reads TGTGCCAGCAGCGCGGGGGGTTCTGGAAACACCATATATTTT. Full variable domain (remainder filled in from reference TRBV9 and TRBJ1-3): DSGVTQTPKHLITATGQRVTLRCSPRSGDLSVYWYQQSLDQGLQFLIQYYNGEERAKGNILERFSAQQFPDLHSELNLSSLELGDSALYFCASSAGGSGNTIYFGEGSWLTVV.

The gene calls are TRBV7-9 and TRBJ2-4; 8 bases are shared with TRBD2. The V and J ends lost 6 bases and 0 bases, in that order; junction bases with no gene match: 10. The CDR3 sequence is 17 residues long. Germline CDR1 and CDR2: SEHNR and FQNEAQ (reference sequence). In nucleotides, the CDR3 is TGTGCCAGCAGACATACGGGAGCGGGGGAAGCCAAAAACATTCAGTACTTC. Its translation: CASRHTGAGEAKNIQYF.